These T cell receptor beta chains were read from a single sample in a study of shared clonotypes between healthy human individuals. The method was immunoSEQ multiplex PCR; TCRdb's version includes in-frame clones alone and lacks a portion of them. The sample shows around 88,000 clones, around 68% of them seen only once. Sequenced material: memory CD8+ T cells sorted from blood. These receptors came from a man aged 25 to 40 in good health. Each CDR3 is given with its conserved first and last residue. Rows may omit the clone size; those that give it use once, few, many or a size class.

TRBJ1-2 | TRBV6-5 | 13 | . | CASKDSTNYGYTF
TRBJ2-1 | TRBV18 | 13 | few | CASSQGLVNEQFF
TRBJ2-1 | TRBV7-6 | 13 | . | CASSFSGGGEQFF
TRBJ2-1 | TRBV10-2 | 13 | . | CASSDISPYEQFF
TRBJ2-1 | TRBV10-3 | 17 | . | CAISDWVAGASYNEQFF
TRBJ1-2 | TRBV28 | 15 | . | CASSLSLGEARGYTF
TRBJ2-7 | TRBV6-5 | 13 | many | CASSYNRAYEQYF
TRBJ1-1 | TRBV2 | 12 | . | CASSVSDPGAFF
TRBJ2-5 | TRBV9 | 17 | . | CASSVAWGFSGEETQYF
TRBJ2-3 | TRBV5-1 | 15 | few | CASSWTSGSTDTQYF
TRBJ2-7 | TRBV27 | 16 | . | CASSPLNRASTYEQYF
TRBJ2-7 | TRBV28 | 13 | . | CAIVRDGSYEQYF
TRBJ1-1 | TRBV15 | 16 | many | CATSPKTGDLNTEAFF
TRBJ2-7 | TRBV29-1 | 14 | . | CSVLGLAGLYEQYF
TRBJ2-7 | TRBV10-2 | 16 | . | CASSESIGPLYYEQYF